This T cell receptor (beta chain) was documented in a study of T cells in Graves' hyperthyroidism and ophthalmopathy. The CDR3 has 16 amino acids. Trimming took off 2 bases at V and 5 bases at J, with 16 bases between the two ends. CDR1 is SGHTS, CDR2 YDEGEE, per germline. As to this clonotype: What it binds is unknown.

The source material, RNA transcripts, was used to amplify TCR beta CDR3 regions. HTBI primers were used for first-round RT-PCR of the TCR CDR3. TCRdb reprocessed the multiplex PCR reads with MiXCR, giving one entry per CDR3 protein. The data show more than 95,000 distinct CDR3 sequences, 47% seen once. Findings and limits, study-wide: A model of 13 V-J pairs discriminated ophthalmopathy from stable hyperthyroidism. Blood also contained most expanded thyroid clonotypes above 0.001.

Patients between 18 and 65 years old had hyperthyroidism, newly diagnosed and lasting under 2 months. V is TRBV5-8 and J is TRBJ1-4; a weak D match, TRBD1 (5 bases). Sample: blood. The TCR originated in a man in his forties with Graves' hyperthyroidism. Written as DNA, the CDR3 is TGTGCCAGCAGCTTAGGGACTAGCGGGAGGAATGAAAAACTGTTTTTT. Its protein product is CASSLGTSGRNEKLFF.